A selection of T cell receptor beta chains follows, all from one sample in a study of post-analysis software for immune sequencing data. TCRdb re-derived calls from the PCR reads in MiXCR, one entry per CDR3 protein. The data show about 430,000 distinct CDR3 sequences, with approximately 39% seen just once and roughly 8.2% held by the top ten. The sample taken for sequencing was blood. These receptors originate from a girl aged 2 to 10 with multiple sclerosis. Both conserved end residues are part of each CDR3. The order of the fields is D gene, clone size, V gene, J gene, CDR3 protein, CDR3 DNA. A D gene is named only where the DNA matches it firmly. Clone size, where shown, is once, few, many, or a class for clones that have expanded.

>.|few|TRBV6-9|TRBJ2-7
CASRTPGSTTYEQYF
TGTGCCAGCAGAACCCCGGGAAGTACTACCTACGAGCAGTACTTC
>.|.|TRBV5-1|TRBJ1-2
CASRYRDHYGYTF
TGCGCCAGCCGTTACAGGGACCACTATGGCTACACCTTC
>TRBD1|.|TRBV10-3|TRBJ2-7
CAISESTGLEQYF
TGTGCCATCAGCGAGTCGACAGGGTTAGAGCAGTACTTC
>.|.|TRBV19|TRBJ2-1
CASSIRGPGGNEQFF
TGTGCCAGTAGTATAAGGGGCCCTGGGGGGAATGAGCAGTTCTTC
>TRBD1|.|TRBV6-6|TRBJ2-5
CASRFGQGPQETQYF
TGTGCCAGCAGATTCGGACAGGGGCCACAAGAGACCCAGTACTTC
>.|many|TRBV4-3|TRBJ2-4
CASSQDRVLAGNIQYF
TGCGCCAGCAGCCAAGACCGTGTTCTGGCGGGAAACATTCAGTACTTC
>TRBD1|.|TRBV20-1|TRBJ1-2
CSAHRDSYGYTF
TGCAGTGCGCACAGGGACAGCTATGGCTACACCTTC
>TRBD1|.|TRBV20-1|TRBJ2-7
CSAGSTTGPYEQYF
TGCAGTGCCGGAAGTACGACAGGGCCTTACGAGCAGTACTTC
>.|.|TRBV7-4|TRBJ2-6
CASKLAPSGANVLTF
TGTGCCAGCAAGCTTGCACCCTCTGGGGCCAACGTCCTGACTTTC
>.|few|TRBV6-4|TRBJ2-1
CASSDDGSYNEQFF
TGTGCCAGCAGTGACGATGGGTCCTACAATGAGCAGTTCTTC
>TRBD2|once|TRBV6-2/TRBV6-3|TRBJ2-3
CASTLAGPTDTQYF
TGTGCCAGCACCTTAGCGGGACCCACAGACACGCAGTATTTT